The present TCR beta chain was sequenced within a study of patients with pleural tuberculosis. After removal of 4 bases from V and 6 bases from J, the junction contained 3 bases not matched to a gene. This CDR3 has 13 amino acids. CDR1 is MGHRA and CDR2 is YSYEKL in the germline V gene. MiXCR, applied by TCRdb to the reads, yields one record per CDR3 protein. The repertoire holds under 65,000 distinct CDR3 sequences, around 6.7% seen once, with about 16% in the top ten. This receptor was identified in a human donor with pleural tuberculosis. The chain couples TRBV4-1 to TRBJ2-1; the match to TRBD2 covers 7 bases. Written as DNA, the CDR3 is TGCGCCAGCAGCCCGACTAGCCCCAATGAGCAGTTCTTC. Amino acid sequence: CASSPTSPNEQFF.